This T cell receptor beta chain was identified in a study of early T cells in non-severe SARS-CoV-2 infection. Findings and caveats of the study: Clonotype matching in VDJdb favored anti-spike CD8 responses and did not capture private and CD4 specificities.

12 amino acids form the CDR3, both terminal residues included. This clonotype appeared many times. Its antigen is unidentified. No DNA is shown, since the ends of the CDR3 on it are uncertain; the CDR3 is the one TCRdb lists. Unique molecular identifiers were affixed to single, distinct cDNA molecules. TCRdb ran MiXCR on the 5' RACE reads and lists one entry per CDR3 protein. This table has approximately 38,000 distinct CDR3 sequences, 4.7% appearing once. The chain couples TRBV12-3 or TRBV12-4 to TRBJ2-1; the DNA was not used to check the table's D call, TRBD2. The TCR comes from an adult who was a healthcare worker with PCR-confirmed SARS-CoV-2 infection or an uninfected control (not recorded which). Sequenced material: whole blood. The CDR3 loop is CASSFGSGSHFF.